The rows below give T cell receptor beta chains drawn from one sample of a study of T-cell reconstitution after alpha-beta-depleted transplantation in children. TCRdb reanalysed the PCR reads using MiXCR and keeps one entry per CDR3 protein. The table includes some 840,000 distinct CDR3 sequences, about 16% detected once. The sequencing here drew on PBMCs, mostly from graft donor cells, taken 360 days after TCRalphabeta/CD19-depleted stem cell transplant. These receptors originate from a male patient under 18 who had a stem cell transplant for acute lymphoblastic leukemia, so the T cells may come from the graft donor. The CDR3 runs from the conserved cysteine through the conserved F or W. A D gene is named only where the DNA matches it firmly. A clone size is listed for some rows: how often the clone was seen (once, few, many), or a class if it is expanded.

abundance	v_gene	j_gene	d_gene	CDR3nt	CDR3aa
.	TRBV24-1	TRBJ2-2	.	TGTGCCACCAGTGCCCCCCAAGGGTGGGCAGGGCGGACCGGGGAGCTGTTTTTT	CATSAPQGWAGRTGELFF
many	TRBV5-1	TRBJ2-3	TRBD2	TGCGCCAGCAGCCTCACAGCGGGAACCACAGATACGCAGTATTTT	CASSLTAGTTDTQYF
few	TRBV7-2	TRBJ1-1	TRBD1	TGTGCCAGCAGCTTAAGGGGGCGGGTGTCTGAAGCTTTCTTT	CASSLRGRVSEAFF
.	TRBV7-6	TRBJ2-5	.	TGTGCCAGCAGCCAAATTGGAGGGAGGGAGACCCAGTACTTC	CASSQIGGRETQYF
few	TRBV11-2	TRBJ1-2	.	TGTGCCAGCAGCTTAGATCCAGACTTCTATGGCTACACCTTC	CASSLDPDFYGYTF
few	TRBV9	TRBJ2-6	.	TGTGCCAGCAGCGTAGCGACCGGGGCCAACGTCCTGACTTTC	CASSVATGANVLTF
.	TRBV20-1	TRBJ1-2	.	TGCAGTGCTGACAGGACTTTTAACTATGGCTACACCTTC	CSADRTFNYGYTF
many	TRBV5-1	TRBJ2-5	TRBD1	TGCGCCAGCAGACGGGGACAGACAAGATTTCAAGAGACCCAGTACTTC	CASRRGQTRFQETQYF
many	TRBV9	TRBJ2-2	.	TGTGCCAGCAGCGTATTAGCCGGGAAAATCTCCGGGGAGCTGTTTTTT	CASSVLAGKISGELFF
many	TRBV27	TRBJ1-1	.	TGTGCCAGCAGTTTATCGGGGAAATATCCCCCTGAAGCTTTCTTT	CASSLSGKYPPEAFF
few	TRBV15	TRBJ2-4	.	TGTGCCACCAGCAGAGTTATAAGGAATTCTAACATTCAGTACTTC	CATSRVIRNSNIQYF
few	TRBV7-9	TRBJ2-3	.	TGTGCCAGCAGCTCCCGCCTTGAGGGCGGGGCCACAGATACGCAGTATTTT	CASSSRLEGGATDTQYF
.	TRBV7-2	TRBJ2-1	TRBD2	TGTGCCAGCAGCTTAGTGGTAGCGGGAACTAATGAGCAGTTCTTC	CASSLVVAGTNEQFF
.	TRBV18	TRBJ2-7	.	TGTGCCAGCTCACCAAAACAGGGATGGGAGCAGTACTTC	CASSPKQGWEQYF
.	TRBV24-1	TRBJ2-2	.	TGTGCCACCAGTGATAGCGGACCAGGGGCCGGGGAGCTGTTTTTT	CATSDSGPGAGELFF
few	TRBV27	TRBJ2-3	TRBD2	TGTGCCAGCAGCCACGCCGTCCTGCGGGAGGGCATAGATACGCAGTATTTT	CASSHAVLREGIDTQYF
many	TRBV29-1	TRBJ1-2	.	TGCAGCGTTCTGCCTTTTGGACAGATGGCCTATGGCTACACCTTC	CSVLPFGQMAYGYTF
few	TRBV5-1	TRBJ2-1	.	TGCGCCAGACGATATGATAAGACAGGTGGCAATGAGCAGTTCTTC	CARRYDKTGGNEQFF
.	TRBV5-6	TRBJ2-4	TRBD2	TGTGCCAGCAGCCGGACTAGCGGGGCAAACATTCAGTACTTC	CASSRTSGANIQYF
.	TRBV5-1	TRBJ2-1	.	TGCGCCAGCAGCTTGGGAAGCACCCCCTACAATGAGCAGTTCTTC	CASSLGSTPYNEQFF
.	TRBV11-2	TRBJ2-1	.	TGTGCCAGCAGCAAGCTACCCAGCTCCTACAATGAGCAGTTCTTC	CASSKLPSSYNEQFF
.	TRBV4-1	TRBJ1-5	.	TGCGCCAGCAGCCAAGGAACTCCCTCGAGCAATCAGCCCCAGCATTTT	CASSQGTPSSNQPQHF
few	TRBV5-1	TRBJ1-2	.	TGCGCCAGCAGCTCAGATTACAGGCCCTATGGCTACACCTTC	CASSSDYRPYGYTF
.	TRBV19	TRBJ1-1	.	TGTGCCAGTAGTATTATCCGGGGAGGAACTGAAGCTTTCTTT	CASSIIRGGTEAFF
.	TRBV11-2	TRBJ1-1	.	TGTGCCAGCAATGGGGGAGGCAGCATCATGAACACTGAAGCTTTCTTT	CASNGGGSIMNTEAFF
many	TRBV29-1	TRBJ2-7	.	TGCAGCGTTGAAGCGACGAGGACTATCCTCTACGAGCAGTACTTC	CSVEATRTILYEQYF
.	TRBV5-1	TRBJ2-7	.	TGCGCCAGCAGGACAGGTACGGAGCAGTACTTC	CASRTGTEQYF
many	TRBV27	TRBJ2-5	TRBD2	TGTGCCAGCAGCCCCAGGACTAGCGGGAGAGAGACCCAGTACTTC	CASSPRTSGRETQYF
.	TRBV24-1	TRBJ2-7	TRBD1	TGTGCCACCAGTGATTACGGGACAGGGGAAGAGCAGTACTTC	CATSDYGTGEEQYF
.	TRBV14	TRBJ2-1	.	TGTGCCAGCAGCCAAGAGTGGTGGCGCTCCTACAATGAGCAGTTCTTC	CASSQEWWRSYNEQFF
.	TRBV19	TRBJ2-7	.	TGTGCCAGTAGTATAGAGGCGTGGAGCTCCTACGAGCAGTACTTC	CASSIEAWSSYEQYF
few	TRBV7-3	TRBJ2-7	.	TGTGCCAGCAGCCATGGCGGGAACTACGAGCAGTACTTC	CASSHGGNYEQYF
.	TRBV5-1	TRBJ2-5	.	TGCGCCAGCAGCTGGGGGTCAGAGACCCAGTACTTC	CASSWGSETQYF
.	TRBV9	TRBJ2-7	.	TGTGCCAGCAGCGTAGGCGTTGCCCCCTACGAGCAGTACTTC	CASSVGVAPYEQYF
few	TRBV20-1	TRBJ2-5	TRBD1	TGCAGTGCCGCACCCGACGGACAGGCCATGTACCAAGAGACCCAGTACTTC	CSAAPDGQAMYQETQYF
few	TRBV3-1	TRBJ1-1	.	TGTGCCAGCAGCCAAGTAACTTGGGGGTCCACTGAAGCTTTCTTT	CASSQVTWGSTEAFF
.	TRBV11-2	TRBJ2-7	TRBD1	TGTGCCAGCAGCCTCTCAGGCTCGGGACAGGCTTTCTCCTACGAGCAGTACTTC	CASSLSGSGQAFSYEQYF
few	TRBV5-1	TRBJ1-2	.	TGCGCCAGCAGCTTGGCCGGACCATGGAACTATGGCTACACCTTC	CASSLAGPWNYGYTF
.	TRBV9	TRBJ2-3	.	TGTGCCAGCAGCGTAGGAGGTCTTCGCGGGGATACGCAGTATTTT	CASSVGGLRGDTQYF
.	TRBV6-5	TRBJ2-3	.	TGTGCCAGCAGTTACTTCGCGTACAGGGTCGACGATACGCAGTATTTT	CASSYFAYRVDDTQYF
many	TRBV12-3/TRBV12-4	TRBJ2-2	TRBD1	TGTGCCAGCAGTTTCGGACAGGGAAGCACCGGGGAGCTGTTTTTT	CASSFGQGSTGELFF
many	TRBV12-3/TRBV12-4	TRBJ1-2	.	TGTGCCAGCAGTTTTGTTGGTGCTTATGGCTACACCTTC	CASSFVGAYGYTF
once	TRBV3-1	TRBJ2-7	TRBD2	TGTGCCAGCAGCCAAGGTAGTAGTCTAGCGGGAGCCGGGCAGTACTTC	CASSQGSSLAGAGQYF
.	TRBV5-1	TRBJ2-5	.	TGCGCCAGCAGCCCGGCTGTGGACACGTTGAGGGCCCAGTACTTC	CASSPAVDTLRAQYF
.	TRBV15	TRBJ1-4	.	TGTGCCACCAGCAGACCTAATCCAGGGAGCCTGGGATACGGAGGGGAAAAACTGTTTTTT	CATSRPNPGSLGYGGEKLFF